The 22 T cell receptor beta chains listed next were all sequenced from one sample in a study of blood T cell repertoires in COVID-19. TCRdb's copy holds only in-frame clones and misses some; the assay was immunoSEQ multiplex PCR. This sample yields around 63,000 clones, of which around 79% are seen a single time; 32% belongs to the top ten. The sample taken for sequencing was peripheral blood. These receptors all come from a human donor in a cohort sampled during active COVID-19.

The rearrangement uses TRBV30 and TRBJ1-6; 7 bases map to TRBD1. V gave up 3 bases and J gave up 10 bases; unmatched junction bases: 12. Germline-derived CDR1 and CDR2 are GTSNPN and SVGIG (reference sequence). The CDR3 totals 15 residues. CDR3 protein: CAWRGRTGGDSPLHF. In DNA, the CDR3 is TGTGCCTGGAGAGGAAGGACAGGAGGGGACTCACCCCTCCACTTT.

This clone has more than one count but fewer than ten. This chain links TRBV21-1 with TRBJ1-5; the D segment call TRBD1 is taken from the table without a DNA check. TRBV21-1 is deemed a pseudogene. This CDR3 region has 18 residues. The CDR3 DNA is TGTGCCAGCAGCAATAGGGGGAAGAAGACAGCCATTTACCAGCCCCAGCATTTT. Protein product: CASSNRGKKTAIYQPQHF.

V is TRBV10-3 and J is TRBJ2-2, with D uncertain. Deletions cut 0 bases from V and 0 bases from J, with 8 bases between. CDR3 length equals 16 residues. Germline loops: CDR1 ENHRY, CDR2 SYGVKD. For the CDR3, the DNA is TGTGCCATCAGTGAGTCAATAGTGGCGAACACCGGGGAGCTGTTTTTT. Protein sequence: CAISESIVANTGELFF.

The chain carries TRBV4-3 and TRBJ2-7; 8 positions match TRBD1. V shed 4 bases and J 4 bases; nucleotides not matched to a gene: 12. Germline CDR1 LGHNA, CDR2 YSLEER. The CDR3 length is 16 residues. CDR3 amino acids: CASSPGLGQGVYEQYF. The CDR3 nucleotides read TGCGCCAGCAGCCCGGGTCTAGGACAGGGTGTTTACGAGCAGTACTTC.

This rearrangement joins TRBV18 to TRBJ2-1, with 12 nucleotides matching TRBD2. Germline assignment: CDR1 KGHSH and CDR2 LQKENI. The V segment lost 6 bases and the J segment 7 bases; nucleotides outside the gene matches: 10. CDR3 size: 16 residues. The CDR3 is CASSSPAGTSGNEQFF. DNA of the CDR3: TGTGCCAGCTCCTCTCCTGCCGGGACTAGCGGGAATGAGCAGTTCTTC. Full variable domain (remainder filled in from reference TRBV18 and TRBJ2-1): NAGVMQNPRHLVRRRGQEARLRCSPMKGHSHVYWYRQLPEEGLKFMVYLQKENIIDESGMPKERFSAEFPKEGPSILRIQQVVRGDSAAYFCASSSPAGTSGNEQFFGPGTRLTVL.

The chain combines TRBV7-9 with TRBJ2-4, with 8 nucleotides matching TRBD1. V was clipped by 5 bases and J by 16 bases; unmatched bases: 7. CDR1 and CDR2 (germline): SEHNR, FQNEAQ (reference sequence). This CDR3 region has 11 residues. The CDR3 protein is CASSPGDRPYF. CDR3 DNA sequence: TGTGCCAGCAGCCCCGGGGACAGGCCCTACTTC.

CDR3 sequence reads: CASSRTRASGNTIYF. CDR3 coding DNA: TGTGCCAGCAGCCGGACCAGGGCCTCTGGAAACACCATATATTTT. The chain recombines TRBV7-9 with TRBJ1-3; possibly TRBD1 for D (5 bases). Trimming cost V 5 bases and J 0 bases, with 11 bases left between them. Germline CDR1 is SEHNR and CDR2 is FQNEAQ (reference sequence). The CDR3 has 15 residues.

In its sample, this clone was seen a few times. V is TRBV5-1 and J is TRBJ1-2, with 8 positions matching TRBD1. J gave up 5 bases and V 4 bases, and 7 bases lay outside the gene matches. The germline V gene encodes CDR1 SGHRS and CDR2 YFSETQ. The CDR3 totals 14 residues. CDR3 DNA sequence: TGCGCCAGCAGCGGCCCGGGACAGGAGTATGGCTACACCTTC. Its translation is CASSGPGQEYGYTF.

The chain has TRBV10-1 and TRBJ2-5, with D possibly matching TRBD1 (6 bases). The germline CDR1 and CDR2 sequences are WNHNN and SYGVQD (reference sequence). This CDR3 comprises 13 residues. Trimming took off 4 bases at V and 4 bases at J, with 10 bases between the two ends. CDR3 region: CASSGGHLETQYF. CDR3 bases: TGCGCCAGCAGTGGGGGACACCTAGAGACCCAGTACTTC.

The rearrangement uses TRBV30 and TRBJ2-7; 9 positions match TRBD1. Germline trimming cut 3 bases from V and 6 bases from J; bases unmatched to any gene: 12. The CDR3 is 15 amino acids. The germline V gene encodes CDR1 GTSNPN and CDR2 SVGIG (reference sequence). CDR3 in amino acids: CAWRNLGQGPIEQYF. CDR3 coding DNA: TGTGCCTGGAGAAATTTGGGACAGGGCCCCATCGAGCAGTACTTC.

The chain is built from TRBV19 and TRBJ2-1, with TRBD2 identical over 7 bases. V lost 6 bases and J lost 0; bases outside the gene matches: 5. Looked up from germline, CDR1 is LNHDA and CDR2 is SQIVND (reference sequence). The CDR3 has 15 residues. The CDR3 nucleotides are TGTGCCAGTAGAACCGGGAGGAGCTCCTACAATGAGCAGTTCTTC. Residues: CASRTGRSSYNEQFF. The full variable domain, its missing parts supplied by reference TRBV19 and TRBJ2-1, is DGGITQSPKYLFRKEGQNVTLSCEQNLNHDAMYWYRQDPGQGLRLIYYSQIVNDFQKGDIAEGYSVSREKKESFPLTVTSAQKNPTAFYLCASRTGRSSYNEQFFGPGTRLTVL.

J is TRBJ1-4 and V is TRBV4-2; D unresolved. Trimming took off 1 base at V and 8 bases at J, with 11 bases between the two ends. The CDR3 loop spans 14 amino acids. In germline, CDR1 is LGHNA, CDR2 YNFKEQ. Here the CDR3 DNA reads TGTGCCAGCAGCCAAGGGCGGTTGTCGGAAAAACTGTTTTTT. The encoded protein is CASSQGRLSEKLFF.

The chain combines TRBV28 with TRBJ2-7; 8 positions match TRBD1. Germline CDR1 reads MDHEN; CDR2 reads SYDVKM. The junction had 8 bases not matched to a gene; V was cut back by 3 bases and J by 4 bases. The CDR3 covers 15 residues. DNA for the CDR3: TGTGCCAGCAGTTTCCCGGGACAGGTTATTTACGAGCAGTACTTC. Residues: CASSFPGQVIYEQYF.

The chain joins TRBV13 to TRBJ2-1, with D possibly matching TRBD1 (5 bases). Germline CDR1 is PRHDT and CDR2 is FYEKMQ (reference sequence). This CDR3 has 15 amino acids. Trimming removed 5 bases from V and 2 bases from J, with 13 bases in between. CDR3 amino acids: CASSPYADTYNEQFF. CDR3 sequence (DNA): TGTGCCAGCAGCCCCTACGCGGACACCTACAATGAGCAGTTCTTC.

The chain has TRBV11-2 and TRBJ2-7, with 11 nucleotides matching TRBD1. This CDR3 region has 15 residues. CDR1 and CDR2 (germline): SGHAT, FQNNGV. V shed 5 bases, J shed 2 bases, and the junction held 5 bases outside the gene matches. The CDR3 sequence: CASSLGTGGTYEQYF. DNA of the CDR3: TGTGCCAGCAGCCTAGGGACAGGGGGTACCTACGAGCAGTACTTC.

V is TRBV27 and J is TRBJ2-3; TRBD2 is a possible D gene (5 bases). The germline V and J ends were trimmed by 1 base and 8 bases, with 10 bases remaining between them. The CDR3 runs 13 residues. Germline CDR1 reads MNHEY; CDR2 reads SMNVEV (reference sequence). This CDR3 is CASSLLQGSTQYF. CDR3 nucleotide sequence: TGTGCCAGCAGTTTATTACAAGGGAGTACGCAGTATTTT.

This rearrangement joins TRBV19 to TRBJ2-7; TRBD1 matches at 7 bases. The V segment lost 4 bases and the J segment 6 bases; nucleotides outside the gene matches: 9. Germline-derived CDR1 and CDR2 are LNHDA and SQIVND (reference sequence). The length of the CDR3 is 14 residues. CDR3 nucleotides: TGTGCCAGTAGTAACGAACAGGGGTATCGCGAGCAGTACTTC. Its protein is CASSNEQGYREQYF.

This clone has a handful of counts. CDR3 nucleotides: TGTGCCAGCAGCCAAGTCGGCGAGCAGTACTTC. Translation gives CASSQVGEQYF. The chain is built from TRBV3-1 (or the pseudogene TRBV3-2) and TRBJ2-7; D gene unclear. Per germline, CDR1 LGHDT and CDR2 YNNKEL (reference sequence). CDR3 length equals 11 residues. The ends were cut back, 1 base at V and 6 bases at J, with 4 bases in the middle.

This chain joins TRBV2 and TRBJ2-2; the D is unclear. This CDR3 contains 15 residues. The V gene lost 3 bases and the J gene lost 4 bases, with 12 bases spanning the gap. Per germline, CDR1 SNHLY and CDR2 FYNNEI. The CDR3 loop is CASSDNGRGTGELFF. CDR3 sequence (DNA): TGTGCCAGCAGTGATAATGGAAGAGGCACCGGGGAGCTGTTTTTT. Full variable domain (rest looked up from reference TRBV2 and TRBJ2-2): EPEVTQTPSHQVTQMGQEVILRCVPISNHLYFYWYRQILGQKVEFLVSFYNNEISEKSEIFDDQFSVERPDGSNFTLKIRSTKLEDSAMYFCASSDNGRGTGELFFGEGSRLTVL.

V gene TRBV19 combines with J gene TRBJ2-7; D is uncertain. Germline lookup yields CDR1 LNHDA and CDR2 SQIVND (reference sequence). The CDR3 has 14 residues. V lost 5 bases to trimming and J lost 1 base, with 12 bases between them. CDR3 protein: CASSLQVASYEQYF. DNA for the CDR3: TGTGCCAGTAGTTTGCAGGTGGCATCCTACGAGCAGTACTTC.

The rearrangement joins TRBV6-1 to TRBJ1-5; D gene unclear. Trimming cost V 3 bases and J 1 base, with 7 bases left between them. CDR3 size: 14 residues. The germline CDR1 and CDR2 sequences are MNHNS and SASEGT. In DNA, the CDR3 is TGTGCCAGCAGTGACCGCGGCAGCAATCAGCCCCAGCATTTT. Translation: CASSDRGSNQPQHF.

The CDR3 DNA sequence: TGTGCCAGCAGCTTGGTTAATAGCGGAGGAGACAATGAGCAGTTCTTC. Its protein is CASSLVNSGGDNEQFF. The chain combines TRBV5-5 with TRBJ2-1; tentative D call: TRBD2 (6 bases). V shed 0 bases and J shed 5 bases, with 15 bases lying between them. Germline V CDR1 and CDR2: SGHKS, YYEKEE (reference sequence). This CDR3 has 16 amino acids.